Each of the 32 T cell receptor beta chains below was sequenced from the same sample in a study of cytomegalovirus exposure and HLA in healthy donors. The PCR had 60 Vbeta and 13 Jbeta primers. The protocol was immunoSEQ multiplex PCR, while the TCRdb copy is restricted to in-frame clones and leaves out a portion. Recorded for this sample: some 110,000 clones. The sample taken for sequencing was PBMCs. These receptors came from a man between 25 and 39 years old in good health and CMV-seronegative.

The rearrangement joins TRBV30 to TRBJ2-7, with 9 bases aligning to TRBD1. Looked up from germline, CDR1 is GTSNPN and CDR2 is SVGIG (reference sequence). This CDR3 has 14 residues. The V gene end was trimmed by 2 bases and the J gene end by 1 base; junction bases not matched to a gene: 3. CDR3 DNA: TGTGCCTGGAGTTCCGGGACAGGGTCCTACGAGCAGTACTTC. It translates to CAWSSGTGSYEQYF.

The genes are TRBV29-1 and TRBJ2-5, with 7 bases identical to TRBD2. Germline-derived CDR1 and CDR2 are SQVTM and ANQGSEA. CDR3 size: 12 residues. J lost 4 bases, V lost 6 bases, and 5 bases had no gene match. This CDR3 reads CSVGRAGETQYF. CDR3 sequence (DNA): TGCAGCGTGGGGAGGGCCGGAGAGACCCAGTACTTC.

The chain recombines TRBV19 with TRBJ2-1; tentative D call: TRBD1 (5 bases). CDR1 and CDR2 (germline): LNHDA, SQIVND (reference sequence). This CDR3 comprises 12 residues. V lost 4 bases and J 8 bases, leaving 9 bases between the germline ends. The CDR3 DNA reads TGTGCCAGTAGTAAAGGGGTCGATGAGCAGTTCTTC. Amino acids: CASSKGVDEQFF.

The rearrangement links TRBV25-1 to TRBJ2-2; TRBD1 might be the D (5 bases). In germline, CDR1 is MGHDK, CDR2 SYGVNS. Deletions cut 8 bases from V and 4 bases from J, with 17 bases between. The CDR3 runs to 15 residues. CDR3 sequence: CASHPGSGITGELFF. CDR3 in DNA: TGTGCCAGCCACCCAGGGTCAGGTATCACCGGGGAGCTGTTTTTT.

The rearrangement links TRBV10-3 to TRBJ2-1, with 7 nucleotides matching TRBD1. CDR3 length: 16 residues. The V and J ends lost 6 bases and 7 bases, in that order; junction bases with no gene match: 15. Germline V gene lookup returns CDR1 ENHRY and CDR2 SYGVKD. The CDR3 bases are TGTGCCATCAGCCGAGGGGACAGCTTAACCACTAATGAGCAGTTCTTC. It yields the protein CAISRGDSLTTNEQFF.

V usage is TRBV15 and J usage is TRBJ2-1, with D tentatively TRBD1 (6 bases). The length of the CDR3 is 15 residues. CDR1 is LNHNV and CDR2 is YYDKDF in the germline V gene (reference sequence). V lost 3 bases, J lost 1 base, and 10 bases lay in between. CDR3 loop: CATSRGAVSYNEQFF. The CDR3 bases are TGTGCCACCAGCAGGGGGGCAGTTTCCTACAATGAGCAGTTCTTC.

The chain uses TRBV4-1 and TRBJ1-3, with 8 bases that match TRBD1. Trimming removed 3 bases from V and 6 bases from J; junction bases left unmatched: 10. CDR3 length equals 16 residues. Per the germline V gene, CDR1 is MGHRA and CDR2 is YSYEKL. CDR3 in amino acids: CASSQDIGQGLNTIYF. CDR3 DNA: TGCGCCAGCAGCCAGGATATTGGACAGGGATTAAACACCATATATTTT.

This chain joins TRBV7-3 and TRBJ2-2; a weak D match, TRBD2 (6 bases). Trimming took off 5 bases at V and 0 bases at J, with 19 bases between the two ends. The CDR3 consists of 18 residues. The germline CDR1 and CDR2 sequences are SGHTA and FQGTGA. CDR3 in amino acids: CASSPSEGRRANTGELFF. The CDR3 nucleotides read TGTGCCAGCAGCCCTTCGGAAGGCCGGAGGGCGAACACCGGGGAGCTGTTTTTT.

The chain couples TRBV30 to TRBJ1-3; no firm D call. V was clipped by 3 bases and J by 10 bases, with 13 bases between them. The V gene's germline CDR1 is GTSNPN and CDR2 SVGIG (reference sequence). CDR3 size: 12 residues. CDR3 sequence (DNA): TGTGCCTGGAGCACCGTCCAGGCAACCATATATTTT. Protein sequence: CAWSTVQATIYF.

V gene TRBV5-1 combines with J gene TRBJ1-3, with a weak D call TRBD1 (5 bases). Trimming took off 4 bases at V and 0 bases at J, with 17 bases between the two ends. The germline V gene has CDR1 SGHRS and CDR2 YFSETQ. The CDR3 is 17 residues long. The CDR3 DNA sequence: TGCGCCAGCAGCCCCGAGGGACTTCTCCCCTCTGGAAACACCATATATTTT. This gives the protein CASSPEGLLPSGNTIYF.

In the case of this clone: The sample contains more than one DNA sequence encoding this CDR3. This rearrangement joins TRBV5-6 to TRBJ2-7, with TRBD1 matching over 9 bases. Germline CDR1 reads SGHDT; CDR2 reads YYEEEE. The CDR3 is made up of 15 amino acids. The V gene end was trimmed by 2 bases and the J gene end by 3 bases; junction bases not matched to a gene: 6. CDR3 nucleotide sequence: TGTGCCAGCAGCTTACTACAGGGGGCTCACTACGAGCAGTACTTC. This encodes CASSLLQGAHYEQYF.

The genes are TRBV11-2 and TRBJ2-5; the match to TRBD2 covers 8 bases. The CDR3 length is 16 residues. The junction had 5 bases not matched to a gene; V was cut back by 1 base and J by 1 base. CDR1 SGHAT and CDR2 FQNNGV come from the germline V gene. The CDR3: CASSLGAGGFQETQYF. The CDR3 nucleotides are TGTGCCAGCAGCTTAGGTGCGGGGGGTTTCCAAGAGACCCAGTACTTC.

The V and J genes are TRBV6-4 and TRBJ2-3, with TRBD1 matching 7 bases. Germline V lookup: CDR1 MRHNA, CDR2 SNTAGT. CDR3 length: 14 residues. The V segment lost 6 bases and the J segment 3 bases; nucleotides outside the gene matches: 6. CDR3 in amino acids: CASSDGTATDTQYF. The CDR3 DNA follows: TGTGCCAGCAGCGATGGGACAGCTACAGATACGCAGTATTTT.

The J gene is TRBJ2-6, the V gene TRBV15, with 7 bases fitting TRBD1. From germline, CDR1 is LNHNV and CDR2 YYDKDF (reference sequence). The length of the CDR3 is 15 residues. V shed 3 bases, J shed 3 bases, and the junction held 2 bases outside the gene matches. The CDR3 is CATSRQGDGANVLTF. In DNA form, the CDR3 reads TGTGCCACCAGCAGGCAGGGGGATGGGGCCAACGTCCTGACTTTC.

The rearrangement uses TRBV6-5 and TRBJ1-6; D is possibly TRBD1 (5 bases). This CDR3 is 15 amino acids long. Per the germline V gene, CDR1 is MNHEY and CDR2 is SVGAGI. Trimming pared 6 bases from V and 6 bases from J, leaving 15 bases between. DNA of the CDR3: TGTGCCAGCAGCTTCAATCGGGGGGTTAATTCACCCCTCCACTTT. Its protein product is CASSFNRGVNSPLHF.

The chain carries TRBV19 and TRBJ1-1; 10 nucleotides match TRBD1. V lost 2 bases and J lost 4; bases outside the gene matches: 7. The CDR3 has 16 amino acids. Germline V CDR1 and CDR2: LNHDA, SQIVND (reference sequence). The CDR3 sequence: CASSILKGQGTTEAFF. DNA for the CDR3: TGTGCCAGTAGTATATTGAAGGGACAGGGGACCACTGAAGCTTTCTTT.

This chain joins TRBV5-1 and TRBJ1-1; no firm D call. CDR3 length: 13 amino acids. Trimming stripped 6 bases from V and 1 base from J, with 10 bases between. From germline, CDR1 is SGHRS and CDR2 YFSETQ. The DNA for the CDR3 is TGCGCCAGCAAAGCGGGCGCGAACACTGAAGCTTTCTTT. Encoded protein: CASKAGANTEAFF. The variable domain in full, completed from reference TRBV5-1 and TRBJ1-1, reads KAGVTQTPRYLIKTRGQQVTLSCSPISGHRSVSWYQQTPGQGLQFLFEYFSETQRNKGNFPGRFSGRQFSNSRSEMNVSTLELGDSALYLCASKAGANTEAFFGQGTRLTVV.

The chain's CDR3 is CASSEFPTGDTEAFF. CDR3 sequence (DNA): TGTGCCAGCAGTGAATTTCCCACAGGGGACACTGAAGCTTTCTTT. The chain couples TRBV6-1 to TRBJ1-1, with TRBD1 matching 7 bases. The trim removed 2 bases at V and 3 bases at J, leaving 6 bases unmatched. Germline CDR1 and CDR2: MNHNS and SASEGT. This CDR3 is built from 15 residues.

The chain employs TRBV28 and TRBJ2-7, with 8 bases aligning to TRBD2. Germline loops: CDR1 MDHEN, CDR2 SYDVKM. With V trimmed by 2 bases and J by 0 bases, 3 bases remained unmatched. The CDR3 runs to 15 residues. CDR3 nucleotides: TGTGCCAGCAGTTTAGGCGGGGGGAGCTCCTACGAGCAGTACTTC. Protein sequence: CASSLGGGSSYEQYF.

The V call is TRBV11-2, the J call TRBJ1-2; TRBD1 is a possible D gene (6 bases). The V and J ends lost 5 bases and 5 bases respectively, with 18 bases between them. Germline-derived CDR1 and CDR2 are SGHAT and FQNNGV. The CDR3 extends over 15 amino acids. This CDR3 reads CASSKRQARDYGYTF. The CDR3 DNA follows: TGTGCCAGCAGCAAGAGACAGGCCCGGGATTATGGCTACACCTTC.

This chain connects TRBV7-9 to TRBJ1-2; D is undetermined. The CDR3 loop spans 13 amino acids. Looked up from germline, CDR1 is SEHNR and CDR2 is FQNEAQ (reference sequence). Trimming removed 1 base at V and 1 base at J, with 4 bases between. The CDR3 is CASSLDGNYGYTF. As DNA, the CDR3 is TGTGCCAGCAGCTTAGACGGTAACTATGGCTACACCTTC.

The rearrangement links TRBV7-9 to TRBJ2-1; 11 bases fit TRBD1. Germline V gives CDR1 SEHNR, CDR2 FQNEAQ (reference sequence). The CDR3 extends over 16 amino acids. The V segment lost 5 bases and the J segment 9 bases; nucleotides outside the gene matches: 12. The CDR3 bases are TGTGCCAGCAGCCCCTGGGACAGGGGGTTCGACAGTGAGCAGTTCTTC. Translating it yields CASSPWDRGFDSEQFF.

This sequence joins TRBV9 and TRBJ2-1, with a weak D call TRBD2 (7 bases). The V gene lost 0 bases and the J gene lost 10 bases, with 23 bases spanning the gap. Germline V gene data show CDR1 as SGDLS and CDR2 as YYNGEE. The CDR3 is 17 amino acids. CDR3 coding DNA: TGTGCCAGCAGCGTAGTCTGGGAGGGCCTGGGGGCTGGGGAGCAGTTCTTC. This encodes CASSVVWEGLGAGEQFF.

The V gene is TRBV5-1, the J gene TRBJ1-4, with a possible D match to TRBD1 (6 bases). V was clipped by 4 bases and J by 3 bases, with 13 bases between them. Per germline, CDR1 SGHRS and CDR2 YFSETQ. This CDR3 region has 15 residues. The chain's CDR3 is CASSLSTGSNEKLFF. The CDR3 region has the DNA TGCGCCAGCAGCCTATCGACAGGATCTAATGAAAAACTGTTTTTT.

V usage is TRBV7-9 and J usage is TRBJ1-2, with TRBD1 identical over 7 bases. CDR3 length: 13 residues. Per germline, CDR1 SEHNR and CDR2 FQNEAQ (reference sequence). V lost 5 bases and J lost 6; bases outside the gene matches: 6. CDR3 nucleotides: TGTGCCAGCAGCCCACAGGGGATGGATGGCTACACCTTC. It translates to CASSPQGMDGYTF.

The rearrangement uses TRBV10-3 and TRBJ2-7, with a tentative D call TRBD1 (5 bases). CDR3 size: 12 residues. Trimming shortened V by 3 bases and J by 6 bases, and 9 bases separated the two germline ends. CDR1 is ENHRY and CDR2 is SYGVKD in the germline V gene. In DNA form, the CDR3 reads TGTGCCATCAGTGAATGGGGCTCCGAGCAGTACTTC. This gives the protein CAISEWGSEQYF.

The CDR3 spells CASSSSYSGSNSPLHF. The CDR3, as DNA: TGTGCCAGCAGTTCCAGTTATTCAGGGTCTAATTCACCCCTCCACTTT. This sequence joins TRBV6-5 and TRBJ1-6; TRBD1 might be the D (5 bases). With 4 bases removed from V and 6 bases from J, the gap between germline ends came to 16 bases. CDR1 is MNHEY and CDR2 is SVGAGI in the germline V gene. This CDR3 spans 16 amino acids.

V gene TRBV6-1 combines with J gene TRBJ2-5; D perhaps matches TRBD1 (6 bases). Germline assignment: CDR1 MNHNS and CDR2 SASEGT. CDR3 length equals 14 residues. The V end lost 1 base, the J end lost 11 bases, and 17 bases lay between the germline ends. CDR3 sequence: CASSEGPGAVRQYF. The CDR3 coding sequence is TGTGCCAGCAGTGAAGGGCCAGGGGCCGTCCGTCAGTACTTC.

The chain combines TRBV7-2 with TRBJ1-5; maybe TRBD1 (6 bases). Germline assignment: CDR1 SGHTA and CDR2 FQGNSA. V was pared by 4 bases and J by 1 base, with 14 bases between. The CDR3 loop spans 16 amino acids. CDR3 DNA: TGTGCCAGCAGCTCCCAGAACAGGGAGAGCAATCAGCCCCAGCATTTT. Protein sequence: CASSSQNRESNQPQHF.

The chain combines TRBV11-2 with TRBJ1-6; D might be TRBD1 (5 bases). Trimming cost V 4 bases and J 6 bases, with 13 bases left between them. Germline V gene lookup returns CDR1 SGHAT and CDR2 FQNNGV. The CDR3 totals 15 residues. The CDR3 loop is CASSYGGIGNSPLHF. The CDR3 coding sequence is TGTGCCAGCAGCTACGGGGGGATAGGTAATTCACCCCTCCACTTT. Using reference TRBV11-2 and TRBJ1-6 for the parts outside the CDR3, the full variable domain is EAGVAQSPRYKIIEKRQSVAFWCNPISGHATLYWYQQILGQGPKLLIQFQNNGVVDDSQLPKDRFSAERLKGVDSTLKIQPAKLEDSAVYLCASSYGGIGNSPLHFGNGTRLTVT.

The rearrangement joins TRBV7-9 to TRBJ1-1, with TRBD1 matching 9 bases. The CDR3 is 16 amino acids. Trimming removed 4 bases from V and 0 bases from J; junction bases left unmatched: 6. Germline lookup yields CDR1 SEHNR and CDR2 FQNEAQ (reference sequence). DNA of the CDR3: TGTGCCAGCAGCTATCCGACAGGGGGATTGAACACTGAAGCTTTCTTT. Its protein product is CASSYPTGGLNTEAFF.

The chain uses TRBV6-1 and TRBJ2-5, with TRBD2 identical over 8 bases. Trimming took 10 bases from V and 5 from J; bases not matched to a gene: 12. Germline CDR1 MNHNS, CDR2 SASEGT. This CDR3 region has 14 residues. CDR3 residues: CAIGERGIEETQYF. CDR3 nucleotides: TGTGCCATTGGCGAGCGGGGGATTGAGGAGACCCAGTACTTC.